The 17 T cell receptor beta chains listed next were all sequenced from one sample in a study of T-cell memory formation after mild COVID-19. TCRdb re-called the 5' RACE reads through MiXCR, storing one row per CDR3 protein. The sample yields a few hundred thousand distinct CDR3 sequences, roughly 15% seen once. Sequenced material: PBMCs or a T cell subset sorted from them (not recorded which). The receptors stem from a man in his late teens or twenties who had mild COVID-19 (a few samples of this study predate the infection). Cell type and time point are not known.

This rearrangement joins TRBV6-6 to TRBJ2-5; D unclear. Trimming cost V 6 bases and J 5 bases, with 16 bases left between them. Germline V gene sequence: CDR1 MNHNY, CDR2 SVGAGI (reference sequence). The CDR3 sequence is 14 residues long. CDR3 DNA sequence: TGTGCCAGCAGACCCTCGGGCGCGTCGGAGACCCAGTACTTC. As protein: CASRPSGASETQYF.

There are a few counts of this clonotype. The chain carries TRBV24-1 and TRBJ2-2; no firm D call. V lost 0 bases and J 4 bases, leaving 2 bases between the germline ends. The CDR3 totals 13 residues. CDR1 and CDR2 (germline): KGHDR, SFDVKD. The CDR3 DNA reads as TGTGCCACCAGTGATTTGAGCACCGGGGAGCTGTTTTTT. Translation gives CATSDLSTGELFF.

The J gene is TRBJ2-3, the V gene TRBV24-1; 7 bases are a match to TRBD2. V lost 5 bases and J lost 2; bases outside the gene matches: 3. The CDR3 runs to 14 residues. Germline lookup yields CDR1 KGHDR and CDR2 SFDVKD. The CDR3 sequence is CATSGGDYTDTQYF. Written as DNA, the CDR3 is TGTGCCACCAGTGGCGGGGACTACACAGATACGCAGTATTTT.

In its sample, this clonotype was seen a few times. The germline gene is not matched at one end of the junction; a read error may be the cause. The gene calls are TRBV20-1 and TRBJ2-3, with 11 bases lining up with TRBD2. Per germline, CDR1 DFQATT and CDR2 SNEGSKA (reference sequence). The CDR3 extends over 15 amino acids. The CDR3 nucleotides read TGCAGTGCCCCTATAGCGGGGGGGCCAACAGAGACGCAGTATTTT. Translation gives CSAPIAGGPTETQYF.

The V and J genes are TRBV7-2 and TRBJ2-7, with D tentatively TRBD2 (6 bases). V gave up 1 base and J gave up 0 bases, with 13 bases separating them. The CDR3 covers 16 residues. The germline gives CDR1 SGHTA, CDR2 FQGNSA. Here the CDR3 DNA reads TGTGCCAGCAGCTTAGGGGGACTGCCGAGCTCCTACGAGCAGTACGTC. It specifies CASSLGGLPSSYEQYV.

This sequence joins TRBV20-1 and TRBJ2-5; D tentatively fits TRBD1 or TRBD2 (5 bases each). The CDR3 covers 13 residues. The V gene lost 6 bases and the J gene lost 1 base, with 12 bases spanning the gap. The germline V gene has CDR1 DFQATT and CDR2 SNEGSKA (reference sequence). Here the CDR3 DNA reads TGCAGTGCCCCGCCCGGGGCCCAAGAGACCCAGTACTTC. The encoded protein is CSAPPGAQETQYF.

The V call is TRBV6-2 or TRBV6-3, the J call TRBJ1-2, with D unresolved. Trimming pared 6 bases from V and 4 bases from J, leaving 15 bases between. The CDR3 length is 14 residues. Per the germline V gene, CDR1 is MNHEY and CDR2 is SVGEGT. CDR3 nucleotide sequence: TGTGCCAGCAGCCCACGCACACGGACCTATGGCTACACCTTC. This gives the protein CASSPRTRTYGYTF.

This chain links TRBV5-1 with TRBJ1-1, with no clear D. The length of the CDR3 is 15 residues. V shed 0 bases and J shed 4 bases, with 13 bases lying between them. The V gene's germline CDR1 is SGHRS and CDR2 YFSETQ. CDR3 amino acids: CASSLGGRWITEAFF. DNA of the CDR3: TGCGCCAGCAGCTTGGGAGGGCGATGGATCACTGAAGCTTTCTTT.

This clonotype has only a few counts. The chain recombines TRBV6-5 with TRBJ1-2; D perhaps matches TRBD1 (5 bases). V was clipped by 6 bases and J by 8 bases, with 16 bases between them. CDR1 and CDR2 from the germline V gene are MNHEY and SVGAGI. This CDR3 is 13 amino acids long. The CDR3 reads CASSRRDREGYTF. CDR3 bases: TGTGCCAGCAGCCGACGGGACCGGGAGGGCTACACCTTC.

The sample holds a few counts of this clonotype. This chain uses TRBV20-1 with TRBJ2-7; 12 bases are shared with TRBD2. The CDR3 covers 15 residues. From germline, CDR1 is DFQATT and CDR2 SNEGSKA (reference sequence). The V segment lost 3 bases and the J segment 6 bases; nucleotides outside the gene matches: 9. DNA for the CDR3: TGCAGTGCTAGGGAAGGACTAGCGGGGTCACCCGAGCAGTACGTC. Amino acids: CSAREGLAGSPEQYV.

This chain connects TRBV4-3 to TRBJ1-2; D unclear. Looked up from germline, CDR1 is LGHNA and CDR2 is YSLEER. Trimming took off 4 bases at V and 2 bases at J, with 8 bases between the two ends. The length of the CDR3 is 13 residues. The CDR3 spells CASSPKENYGYTF. CDR3 sequence (DNA): TGCGCCAGCAGCCCTAAGGAGAACTATGGCTACACCTTC.

This sequence joins TRBV5-1 and TRBJ1-1, with no clear D. V lost 0 bases and J 0 bases, leaving 9 bases between the germline ends. Germline V gene data show CDR1 as SGHRS and CDR2 as YFSETQ. The CDR3 is made up of 15 amino acids. This CDR3 reads CASSLGPHLNTEAFF. CDR3 bases: TGCGCCAGCAGCTTGGGACCACATTTGAACACTGAAGCTTTCTTT.

This clonotype was picked up a small number of times. V is TRBV7-9 and J is TRBJ2-3; D is unresolved. V was cut by 8 bases and J by 4 bases, with 4 bases left in between. From germline, CDR1 is SEHNR and CDR2 FQNEAQ (reference sequence). The CDR3 spans 10 residues. In DNA form, the CDR3 reads TGTGCCAGCGGGGCAGATACGCAGTATTTT. Protein sequence: CASGADTQYF.

This clonotype was recorded at least ten times. The chain is built from TRBV4-1 and TRBJ2-2; D is tentatively TRBD1 or TRBD2 (5 bases each). Deletions cut 4 bases from V and 2 bases from J, with 20 bases between. CDR3 length equals 18 residues. CDR1 and CDR2 from the germline V gene are MGHRA and YSYEKL. The CDR3 region is CASSLRDPTSLNTGELFF. CDR3 nucleotides: TGCGCCAGCAGCCTAAGGGACCCAACTAGTCTTAACACCGGGGAGCTGTTTTTT.

The V call is TRBV5-1, the J call TRBJ1-1; D uncertain. This CDR3 has 14 amino acids. Looked up from germline, CDR1 is SGHRS and CDR2 is YFSETQ. V shed 0 bases and J shed 1 base, with 7 bases lying between them. The CDR3 reads CASSLGLANTEAFF. The CDR3 region has the DNA TGCGCCAGCAGCTTGGGACTGGCGAACACTGAAGCTTTCTTT.

The rearrangement uses TRBV19 and TRBJ1-5; 9 positions agree with TRBD1. J lost 5 bases, V lost 6 bases, and 2 bases had no gene match. The CDR3 sequence is 13 residues long. Germline V CDR1 and CDR2: LNHDA, SQIVND (reference sequence). CDR3 nucleotides: TGTGCCAGTAGGCGACAGGGGGATCAGCCCCAGCATTTT. Translated, it gives CASRRQGDQPQHF. The full variable domain, its missing parts supplied by reference TRBV19 and TRBJ1-5, is DGGITQSPKYLFRKEGQNVTLSCEQNLNHDAMYWYRQDPGQGLRLIYYSQIVNDFQKGDIAEGYSVSREKKESFPLTVTSAQKNPTAFYLCASRRQGDQPQHFGDGTRLSIL.

V and J are TRBV7-3 and TRBJ2-1, with TRBD2 matching 7 bases. This CDR3 contains 16 residues. J lost 3 bases, V lost 2 bases, and 7 bases had no gene match. Germline V gene sequence: CDR1 SGHTA, CDR2 FQGTGA. DNA for the CDR3: TGTGCCAGCAGCTTAGGTCCCCGGGGGGACTACAATGAGCAGTTCTTC. Translating it yields CASSLGPRGDYNEQFF.